This TCR beta chain was identified during a study of T cells in Graves' hyperthyroidism and ophthalmopathy. As for the study in general: Once the initial diagnosis was made, peripheral blood was obtained before any treatment.

The length of the CDR3 is 13 residues. Per germline, CDR1 SNHLY and CDR2 FYNNEI. The ends were cut back, 7 bases at V and 6 bases at J, with 13 bases in the middle. The study excluded patients with uncontrolled infection, other autoimmune disease, pregnancy or lactation. Diagnosis rested on symptoms, serum thyroxine and TRAb, thyroid ultrasound, and orbital computed tomography. Amplification targeted TCR beta CDR3 regions from RNA transcripts. The HTBI primer set was used in a first-round RT-PCR of the TCR CDR3. TCRdb re-analysed the multiplex PCR reads in MiXCR, keeping a single row per CDR3 protein. The sample has about 840,000 distinct CDR3 sequences; around 39% are singletons. This clonotype was seen ten or more times.

The chain uses TRBV2 and TRBJ1-5; the D gene is possibly TRBD1 (5 bases). Specimen: blood. The clonotype comes from a man between 18 and 29 years old with Graves' hyperthyroidism. Written as DNA, the CDR3 is TGTGCCAGCACCGGCCCAGGGTCTCAGCCCCAGCATTTT. Protein: CASTGPGSQPQHF.